One and the same sample provided the 18 T cell receptor beta chains below, sequenced in a study of shared clonotypes between healthy human individuals. The table came from immunoSEQ multiplex PCR; TCRdb's copy has only in-frame clones and leaves some out. The sample records a few million clones, 85% to 95% being singletons. The sample was naive CD4+ T cells from PBMCs. Subset described: CD45RA+ positively selected. The source of these receptors is a man aged 18 to 29 in good health. Some clones in this sample may be carry-over from other donors' samples.

This clone came up a few times. The chain links TRBV7-9 to TRBJ1-1; no reliable D call. CDR3 length equals 15 residues. Germline V gene data show CDR1 as SEHNR and CDR2 as FQNEAQ (reference sequence). The V and J ends lost 2 bases and 5 bases respectively, with 15 bases between them. The DNA of the CDR3 is TGTGCCAGCAGCTTAAGGAGGGAGTCGACAACTGAAGCTTTCTTT. Translated, it gives CASSLRRESTTEAFF.

The chain combines TRBV28 with TRBJ1-6, with a possible D match to TRBD1 (6 bases). The V end lost 6 bases, the J end lost 6 bases, and 12 bases lay between the germline ends. This CDR3 comprises 14 residues. The V gene's germline CDR1 is MDHEN and CDR2 SYDVKM. CDR3 sequence: CASRLQGRNSPLHF. The CDR3 DNA sequence: TGTGCCAGCAGACTACAGGGTCGTAATTCACCCCTCCACTTT.

The rearrangement uses TRBV4-1 and TRBJ2-7; 8 bases fit TRBD2. The CDR3 covers 15 residues. Germline V gives CDR1 MGHRA, CDR2 YSYEKL. V gave up 4 bases and J gave up 2 bases; unmatched junction bases: 7. DNA for the CDR3: TGCGCCAGCAGCCGCGGGGGGCGGGGGCCCTACGAGCAGTACTTC. It specifies CASSRGGRGPYEQYF.

The chain links TRBV6-1 to TRBJ2-1; possible D gene TRBD1, 6 bases. The CDR3 is 9 amino acids. Trimming removed 8 bases at V and 13 bases at J, with 9 bases between. CDR1 MNHNS and CDR2 SASEGT come from the germline V gene. CDR3 region: CASGTNQFF. The DNA of the CDR3 is TGTGCCAGCGGGACAAACCAGTTCTTC.

The genes are TRBV19 and TRBJ2-2; a weak D match, TRBD1 (5 bases). The CDR3 extends over 16 amino acids. Germline CDR1 and CDR2: LNHDA and SQIVND (reference sequence). V lost 7 bases, J lost 4 bases, and 19 bases lay in between. The CDR3 DNA follows: TGTGCCAGTAAACAGGACCGCCTGCGGAGCACCGGGGAGCTGTTTTTT. Translating it yields CASKQDRLRSTGELFF.

V gene TRBV9 combines with J gene TRBJ2-1; 7 bases agree with TRBD2. The germline V gene has CDR1 SGDLS and CDR2 YYNGEE. After removal of 4 bases from V and 2 bases from J, the junction contained 3 bases not matched to a gene. This CDR3 is 14 amino acids long. The CDR3 bases are TGTGCCAGCAGCTCCGGACTAGCCTACAATGAGCAGTTCTTC. This translates into CASSSGLAYNEQFF.

This clone was seen a handful of times. The chain links TRBV5-6 to TRBJ2-2; no firm D call. The CDR3 totals 14 residues. Deletions cut 2 bases from V and 6 bases from J, with 11 bases between. Per germline, CDR1 SGHDT and CDR2 YYEEEE. The CDR3 coding sequence is TGTGCCAGCAGCTTCCGTAGGACCTCCGGGGAGCTGTTTTTT. It codes for CASSFRRTSGELFF.

V and J are TRBV5-1 and TRBJ2-7; 7 bases agree with TRBD2. Germline lookup yields CDR1 SGHRS and CDR2 YFSETQ. There are 15 residues in the CDR3. J was trimmed by 0 bases and V by 0 bases; bases with no gene match: 3. CDR3 nucleotide sequence: TGCGCCAGCAGCTTGGCGCCGGGAGGCTCCTACGAGCAGTACTTC. Translating gives CASSLAPGGSYEQYF.

The J gene is TRBJ1-6, the V gene TRBV28, with TRBD1 matching over 10 bases. The CDR3 spans 16 residues. J was trimmed by 7 bases and V by 8 bases; bases with no gene match: 11. Looked up from germline, CDR1 is MDHEN and CDR2 is SYDVKM. CDR3 loop: CASHQTGGNRNSPLHF. CDR3 nucleotides: TGTGCCAGCCACCAGACAGGGGGCAACAGGAATTCACCCCTCCACTTT.

This chain connects TRBV7-9 to TRBJ1-4; tentatively, D is TRBD1 (6 bases). This CDR3 region has 14 residues. V was trimmed by 5 bases and J by 0 bases, leaving 7 bases between them. Looked up from germline, CDR1 is SEHNR and CDR2 is FQNEAQ (reference sequence). The CDR3 loop reads CASSAGATNEKLFF. CDR3 coding DNA: TGTGCCAGCAGCGCAGGGGCAACTAATGAAAAACTGTTTTTT. Complete variable domain (other parts from reference TRBV7-9 and TRBJ1-4): DTGVSQNPRHKITKRGQNVTFRCDPISEHNRLYWYRQTLGQGPEFLTYFQNEAQLEKSRLLSDRFSAERPKGSFSTLEIQRTEQGDSAMYLCASSAGATNEKLFFGSGTQLSVL.

V and J are TRBV7-9 and TRBJ1-2; 9 bases are shared with TRBD1. The germline V gene has CDR1 SEHNR and CDR2 FQNEAQ (reference sequence). Unmatched junction bases numbered 6, after V lost 1 base and J lost 6 bases. This CDR3 spans 15 amino acids. DNA for the CDR3: TGTGCCAGCAGCTTAGGATTGGGACAGGGCAATGGCTACACCTTC. This sequence encodes CASSLGLGQGNGYTF.

The chain has TRBV29-1 and TRBJ2-1, with unresolved D. Looked up from germline, CDR1 is SQVTM and CDR2 is ANQGSEA. The CDR3 extends over 13 amino acids. CDR3 nucleotides: TGCAGTGCCGCTGGGCAGGCGGTACGTGAGCAGTTCTTC. Encoded protein: CSAAGQAVREQFF.

The chain has TRBV7-2 and TRBJ2-2; D gene unclear. CDR1 and CDR2 from the germline V gene are SGHTA and FQGNSA. Trimming pared 4 bases from V and 0 bases from J, leaving 12 bases between. There are 16 residues in the CDR3. CDR3 bases: TGTGCCAGCAGCTCCCGGTTGGGTACGAACACCGGGGAGCTGTTTTTT. It is translated as CASSSRLGTNTGELFF.

The chain is built from TRBV5-6 and TRBJ2-5; 12 bases line up with TRBD2. CDR3 length: 17 residues. From germline, CDR1 is SGHDT and CDR2 YYEEEE. V lost 3 bases, J lost 2 bases, and 8 bases stayed unmatched. The CDR3 region has the DNA TGTGCCAGCAGCTCCAAATGGACTAGCGGGGCACAAGAGACCCAGTACTTC. This translates into CASSSKWTSGAQETQYF.

The chain has TRBV9 and TRBJ2-1; D possibly corresponds to TRBD2 (6 bases). Germline values: CDR1 SGDLS, CDR2 YYNGEE. The CDR3 has 15 amino acids. V lost 3 bases to trimming and J lost 0 bases, with 10 bases between them. In DNA, the CDR3 is TGTGCCAGCAGCGCGGGGGACCGCTCCTACAATGAGCAGTTCTTC. Amino acid sequence: CASSAGDRSYNEQFF. Full variable domain (rest looked up from reference TRBV9 and TRBJ2-1): DSGVTQTPKHLITATGQRVTLRCSPRSGDLSVYWYQQSLDQGLQFLIQYYNGEERAKGNILERFSAQQFPDLHSELNLSSLELGDSALYFCASSAGDRSYNEQFFGPGTRLTVL.

The chain employs TRBV15 and TRBJ2-7, with 10 positions matching TRBD1. Germline assignment: CDR1 LNHNV and CDR2 YYDKDF (reference sequence). There are 17 residues in the CDR3. Trimming at V came to 0 bases and at J to 0 bases, leaving 5 bases not matched to a gene. In DNA form, the CDR3 reads TGTGCCACCAGCAGAGAAAGGGGACAGGGGAGCTCCTACGAGCAGTACTTC. Translating gives CATSRERGQGSSYEQYF.

The chain couples TRBV7-9 to TRBJ1-1; D perhaps matches TRBD1 (5 bases). CDR3 length: 15 residues. CDR1 and CDR2 from the germline V gene are SEHNR and FQNEAQ (reference sequence). Trimming removed 4 bases from V and 6 bases from J, with 18 bases in between. The CDR3 protein is CASSSQTVLVSEAFF. The CDR3 nucleotides are TGTGCCAGCAGCTCACAGACAGTGCTGGTTTCTGAAGCTTTCTTT. The whole variable domain, filled in from reference TRBV7-9 and TRBJ1-1, reads DTGVSQNPRHKITKRGQNVTFRCDPISEHNRLYWYRQTLGQGPEFLTYFQNEAQLEKSRLLSDRFSAERPKGSFSTLEIQRTEQGDSAMYLCASSSQTVLVSEAFFGQGTRLTVV.

The chain employs TRBV14 and TRBJ2-6, with D hard to call. V gave up 0 bases and J gave up 0 bases, with 6 bases separating them. CDR1 and CDR2 from the germline V gene are SGHDN and FVKESK. This CDR3 is built from 16 residues. The CDR3 loop is CASSQDGFSGANVLTF. The CDR3 region has the DNA TGTGCCAGCAGCCAAGATGGCTTCTCTGGGGCCAACGTCCTGACTTTC.